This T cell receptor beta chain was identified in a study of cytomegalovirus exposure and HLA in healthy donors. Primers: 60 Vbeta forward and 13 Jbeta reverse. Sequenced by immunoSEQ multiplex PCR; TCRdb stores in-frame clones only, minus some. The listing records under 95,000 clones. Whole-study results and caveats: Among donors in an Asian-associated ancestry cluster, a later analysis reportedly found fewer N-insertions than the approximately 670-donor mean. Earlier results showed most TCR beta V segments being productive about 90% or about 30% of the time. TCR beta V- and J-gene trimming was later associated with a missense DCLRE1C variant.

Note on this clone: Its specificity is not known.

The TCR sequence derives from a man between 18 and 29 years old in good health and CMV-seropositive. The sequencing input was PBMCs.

The DNA of the CDR3 is TGTGCCAGCAGCCTGGGGTCTACCGCTGGAAACACCATATATTTT. The encoded protein is CASSLGSTAGNTIYF. The rearrangement links TRBV5-4 to TRBJ1-3; D gene ambiguous. The CDR3 consists of 15 residues. Trimming shortened V by 4 bases and J by 2 bases, and 13 bases separated the two germline ends. The V gene's germline CDR1 is SGHNT and CDR2 YYREEE (reference sequence).